The T cell receptor beta chain described here comes from a study of regulatory and conventional T cells in RAG deficiency. Generated by immunoSEQ multiplex PCR, the TCRdb table keeps only in-frame clones and is missing some. The repertoire holds around 37,000 clones, with 75% to 90% as singletons. Study outcomes and limitations: Shorter CDR3s in all patient subsets; >90% Treg-Tconv overlap in Omenn.

Turning to this clone: Its antigen is unidentified.

Per the germline V gene, CDR1 is SGHRS and CDR2 is YFSETQ. The CDR3 extends over 14 amino acids. V dropped 0 bases and J dropped 0 bases, with 6 bases sitting between them. These data also formed part of another study, on regulatory T cells. From that report: The primer mix had 52 TRBV and 13 TRBJ primers.

Material: CD8+ T cells sorted from blood. The chain links TRBV5-1 to TRBJ1-2, with D perhaps matching TRBD1 (6 bases). This receptor was obtained from a human donor in good health. CDR3 in DNA: TGCGCCAGCAGCTTGGACAGGGCTAACTATGGCTACACCTTC. Its translation is CASSLDRANYGYTF.